The 18 T cell receptor beta chains listed next were all sequenced from one sample in a study of T cells in Graves' hyperthyroidism and ophthalmopathy. TCR beta CDR3 sequences were amplified from RNA transcripts. HTBI primers were employed in a first-round RT-PCR of the TCR CDR3. TCRdb recomputed calls from the multiplex PCR reads with MiXCR, one row per CDR3 protein. The sample shows hundreds of thousands of distinct CDR3 sequences, less than 15% of them seen only once. What was sequenced was blood. Every receptor here comes from a woman aged 18-29 years with Graves' hyperthyroidism.

This clonotype has a handful of counts. V usage is TRBV15 and J usage is TRBJ1-5; D gene uncertain. This CDR3 contains 14 residues. The V end lost 4 bases, the J end lost 7 bases, and 14 bases lay between the germline ends. The germline CDR1 and CDR2 sequences are LNHNV and YYDKDF (reference sequence). The CDR3 DNA reads TGTGCCACCAGCATACGGGGTCTCGGACAGCCCCAGCATTTT. The encoded protein is CATSIRGLGQPQHF.

This clonotype has ten or more counts. V and J are TRBV20-1 and TRBJ2-2; TRBD2 might be the D (6 bases). Germline V CDR1 and CDR2: DFQATT, SNEGSKA (reference sequence). Trimming left V 2 bases short and J 6 bases short, with 10 bases between. The CDR3 sequence is 13 residues long. The CDR3 loop is CSARRDSPGELFF. The CDR3 DNA is TGCAGTGCTAGAAGGGACTCCCCCGGGGAGCTGTTTTTT.

This clonotype was recorded many times. The rearrangement links TRBV4-3 to TRBJ1-1, with a tentative D call TRBD1 (5 bases). This CDR3 comprises 15 residues. Germline V gene data show CDR1 as LGHNA and CDR2 as YSLEER. V was pared by 3 bases and J by 5 bases, with 16 bases between. This CDR3 reads CASSQTRGTGTEAFF. The CDR3 DNA reads TGCGCCAGCAGCCAGACGCGGGGCACCGGGACTGAAGCTTTCTTT.

Concerning this clonotype itself: Since a much larger clone is just one base distant, this may be a read error. This rearrangement joins TRBV12-3 or TRBV12-4 to TRBJ2-2; the D is unclear. V lost 7 bases, J lost 4 bases, and 13 bases lay in between. CDR3 size: 14 residues. The CDR3 is CASTPLGATGELFF. DNA for the CDR3: TGTGCCAGCACCCCATTAGGTGCCACCGGGGAGCTGTTTTTT.

The genes are TRBV13 and TRBJ2-5; 10 bases line up with TRBD2. Germline V lookup: CDR1 PRHDT, CDR2 FYEKMQ (reference sequence). The CDR3 sequence is 16 residues long. The junction had 5 bases not matched to a gene; V was cut back by 2 bases and J by 2 bases. This CDR3 reads CASSLSSGSFQETQYF. In nucleotides, the CDR3 is TGTGCCAGCAGCTTATCTAGCGGGAGTTTTCAAGAGACCCAGTACTTC.

Ten or more counts support this clonotype. The J gene is TRBJ2-2, the V gene TRBV11-2; D may be TRBD2 (6 bases). Germline CDR1 reads SGHAT; CDR2 reads FQNNGV. This CDR3 spans 16 amino acids. V lost 7 bases and J lost 4, with 19 bases in between. The DNA for the CDR3 is TGTGCCAGCACCCGGGGGTCGGGGTTGGGCACCGGGGAGCTGTTTTTT. This sequence encodes CASTRGSGLGTGELFF.

This clonotype was observed at least ten times. J is TRBJ2-7 and V is TRBV12-3 or TRBV12-4, with D unclear. Trimming stripped 3 bases from V and 0 bases from J, with 9 bases between. The CDR3 loop spans 14 amino acids. Here the CDR3 reads CASSFGHSSYEQYF. The CDR3 region has the DNA TGTGCCAGCAGTTTCGGTCATTCCTCCTACGAGCAGTACTTC.

The gene calls are TRBV7-8 and TRBJ2-2; tentatively, D is TRBD1 (5 bases). With the DNA end fitting TRBJ1-1 better, the J assignment may be wrong. Germline CDR1 and CDR2: SGHVS and FQNEAQ. The length of the CDR3 is 13 residues. CDR3 sequence: CASSSGPSRGAFF. CDR3 in DNA: TGTGCCAGCAGCTCGGGACCCTCCCGGGGAGCTTTCTTT.

This clonotype was seen many times. The chain recombines TRBV27 with TRBJ2-7; 7 positions match TRBD1. The CDR3 sequence is 14 residues long. Germline CDR1 reads MNHEY; CDR2 reads SMNVEV (reference sequence). With 5 bases clipped from V and 0 bases from J, the junction kept 4 bases outside the gene matches. The CDR3 coding sequence is TGTGCCAGCAGTCGACAGGGTACCTCCTACGAGCAGTACTTC. Its protein is CASSRQGTSYEQYF.

This clonotype was observed a few times. The genes are TRBV5-8 and TRBJ2-7; 8 positions match TRBD1. Germline V gene data show CDR1 as SGHTS and CDR2 as YDEGEE. The CDR3 has 16 amino acids. Trimming removed 3 bases from V and 6 bases from J; junction bases left unmatched: 14. The CDR3 protein is CASSSGADRVLSEQYF. The CDR3, as DNA: TGTGCCAGCAGCTCGGGGGCGGACAGGGTACTTTCCGAGCAGTACTTC.

There are a few counts of this clonotype. The J gene is TRBJ1-1, the V gene TRBV5-6; D gene uncertain. The CDR3 extends over 12 amino acids. Trimming removed 0 bases at V and 7 bases at J, with 7 bases between. Per germline, CDR1 SGHDT and CDR2 YYEEEE. Written as DNA, the CDR3 is TGTGCCAGCAGCTTGGTGGGCAGTGAAGCTTTCTTT. This gives the protein CASSLVGSEAFF.

This clonotype was counted many times. The chain carries TRBV5-1 and TRBJ2-3; no definite D call. With 0 bases removed from V and 2 bases from J, the gap between germline ends came to 10 bases. The length of the CDR3 is 15 residues. CDR1 and CDR2 from the germline V gene are SGHRS and YFSETQ. This CDR3 is CASSLVGLHTDTQYF. CDR3 bases: TGCGCCAGCAGCTTGGTCGGCCTGCACACAGATACGCAGTATTTT.

This clonotype was observed many times. This chain joins TRBV6-2 or TRBV6-3 and TRBJ2-2; tentative D call: TRBD1 (5 bases). Trimming removed 3 bases from V and 3 bases from J, with 8 bases in between. This CDR3 is 14 amino acids long. CDR1 is MNHEY, CDR2 SVGEGT, per germline. The CDR3 DNA follows: TGTGCCAGCAGTTATAGCAGGGACACCGGGGAGCTGTTTTTT. Amino acid sequence: CASSYSRDTGELFF.

In its sample, this clonotype was seen many times. CDR3 region: CASSEWFGGSAGYTF. The CDR3 DNA is TGTGCCAGCAGTGAATGGTTTGGGGGGTCGGCTGGCTACACCTTC. The chain employs TRBV2 and TRBJ1-2; D is possibly TRBD1 (5 bases). From germline, CDR1 is SNHLY and CDR2 FYNNEI. V lost 2 bases, J lost 7 bases, and 17 bases lay in between. CDR3 length: 15 amino acids.

CDR3 amino acids: CASSPSDSMRETQYF. The CDR3 coding sequence is TGCGCCAGCAGTCCCTCGGACAGTATGAGGGAGACCCAGTACTTC. This chain links TRBV4-1 with TRBJ2-5; D is perhaps TRBD1 (6 bases). Trimming left V 6 bases short and J 5 bases short, with 19 bases between. The CDR3 is 15 residues long. Germline CDR1 is MGHRA and CDR2 is YSYEKL.

This clonotype has a handful of counts. This could be a read error, since a much larger clone is one nucleotide away. V usage is TRBV13 and J usage is TRBJ1-2; D not certain. V was cut by 1 base and J by 4 bases, with 13 bases left in between. This CDR3 contains 15 residues. Germline-derived CDR1 and CDR2 are PRHDT and FYEKMQ (reference sequence). As DNA, the CDR3 is TGTGCCAGCAGCTTAGACGGCAGCGCACTCTATGGCTACACCTTC. Its translation is CASSLDGSALYGYTF. Supplemented by reference TRBV13 and TRBJ1-2, the full variable domain reads AAGVIQSPRHLIKEKRETATLKCYPIPRHDTVYWYQQGPGQDPQFLISFYEKMQSDKGSIPDRFSAQQFSDYHSELNMSSLELGDSALYFCASSLDGSALYGYTFGSGTRLTVV.

In this sample, this clonotype turned up many times. The genes are TRBV27 and TRBJ1-4, with D maybe TRBD1 (5 bases). The germline V gene has CDR1 MNHEY and CDR2 SMNVEV (reference sequence). The CDR3 runs 15 residues. The ends were cut back, 3 bases at V and 5 bases at J, with 13 bases in the middle. As DNA, the CDR3 is TGTGCCAGCAGTTTTGTAAGGGGAGGAAATGAAAAACTGTTTTTT. Protein sequence: CASSFVRGGNEKLFF.

This chain joins TRBV9 and TRBJ1-2, with D uncertain. Trimming pared 5 bases from V and 8 bases from J, leaving 22 bases between. Germline CDR1 SGDLS, CDR2 YYNGEE. CDR3 size: 15 residues. CDR3 sequence: CASSQTGLPKGGYTF. The CDR3 region has the DNA TGTGCCAGCAGTCAGACCGGTCTACCTAAGGGAGGCTACACCTTC.